This record covers a single T cell receptor beta chain. Sample-barcoded 5' priming and a J-beta primer mix drove a second PCR of roughly 6 to 12 cycles. TCRdb re-derived calls from the 5' RACE reads in MiXCR, one entry per CDR3 protein. Of 1.5 million to 1.8 million distinct CDR3 sequences listed, approximately 43% are singletons. These data belong to a study of blood T cells in healthy people across ages. From germline, CDR1 is SGHTA and CDR2 FQGNSA. The CDR3 covers 12 residues. Between the trimmed V and J ends, which lost 4 bases and 7 bases, there was a span of 10 bases. Sequenced: blood. The sequence was collected from a woman aged 18-29 years in good health. The chain combines TRBV7-2 with TRBJ1-2, with D unresolved. CDR3 region: CASSSPGFGYTF. In DNA, the CDR3 is TGTGCCAGCAGCTCCCCGGGGTTTGGCTACACCTTC.